Presented here are 26 T cell receptor beta chains from one specimen sequenced in a study of blood T cell repertoires in COVID-19. Data came from immunoSEQ multiplex PCR; TCRdb stores just in-frame clones and leaves some out. Of over 200,000 clones listed, roughly 90% are singletons. Specimen: peripheral blood. These receptors all come from a man aged 60-69 years with COVID-19, enrolled during active disease.

This chain links TRBV11-2 with TRBJ2-3, with 8 positions matching TRBD2. The CDR3 has 17 residues. Germline CDR1 is SGHAT and CDR2 is FQNNGV. V was clipped by 3 bases and J by 9 bases; unmatched bases: 17. The CDR3 here is CASSFANPGLARRTQYF. CDR3 DNA sequence: TGTGCCAGCAGCTTTGCTAATCCCGGACTAGCTCGAAGAACGCAGTATTTT. The variable domain in full, completed from reference TRBV11-2 and TRBJ2-3, reads EAGVAQSPRYKIIEKRQSVAFWCNPISGHATLYWYQQILGQGPKLLIQFQNNGVVDDSQLPKDRFSAERLKGVDSTLKIQPAKLEDSAVYLCASSFANPGLARRTQYFGPGTRLTVL.

The genes are TRBV27 and TRBJ1-1; 7 bases align to TRBD1. The germline V gene has CDR1 MNHEY and CDR2 SMNVEV (reference sequence). With V trimmed by 5 bases and J by 0 bases, 9 bases remained unmatched. CDR3 size: 16 residues. The CDR3 DNA is TGTGCCAGCAGTCTCGGGACAGCCAGCATGAACACTGAAGCTTTCTTT. This translates into CASSLGTASMNTEAFF.

V gene TRBV6-2 or TRBV6-3 combines with J gene TRBJ2-7; TRBD2 aligns across 7 bases. V was pared by 0 bases and J by 10 bases, with 3 bases of the junction left unmatched. Germline CDR1 and CDR2: MNHEY and SVGEGT. The CDR3 contains 12 residues. The CDR3 is CASSYSSGIQYF. In nucleotides, the CDR3 is TGTGCCAGCAGTTACTCGAGCGGGATACAGTACTTC.

The chain employs TRBV6-5 and TRBJ2-3; D is perhaps TRBD1 (6 bases). The V gene's germline CDR1 is MNHEY and CDR2 SVGAGI. The germline V and J ends were trimmed by 6 bases and 5 bases, with 15 bases remaining between them. The CDR3 runs to 14 residues. In nucleotides, the CDR3 is TGTGCCAGCAGCCTAGCAGGGGAAGAAGATACGCAGTATTTT. This encodes CASSLAGEEDTQYF.

This clone was observed once. The rearrangement joins TRBV30 to TRBJ1-5; D remains unclear. The CDR3 runs 13 residues. Trimming left V 5 bases short and J 2 bases short, with 10 bases between. Germline assignment: CDR1 GTSNPN and CDR2 SVGIG (reference sequence). The CDR3 sequence: CAWGITGNQPQHF. CDR3 DNA sequence: TGTGCCTGGGGTATAACAGGCAATCAGCCCCAGCATTTT.

The chain recombines TRBV7-3 with TRBJ2-7, with 7 bases matching TRBD2. This CDR3 comprises 14 residues. Germline loops: CDR1 SGHTA, CDR2 FQGTGA. V lost 4 bases and J lost 0; bases outside the gene matches: 3. Here the CDR3 DNA reads TGTGCCAGCAGCTCCTCTAGCGGCTCCTACGAGCAGTACTTC. Amino acid sequence: CASSSSSGSYEQYF. The full variable domain, in which reference TRBV7-3 and TRBJ2-7 provide the parts outside the CDR3, is GAGVSQTPSNKVTEKGKYVELRCDPISGHTALYWYRQSLGQGPEFLIYFQGTGAADDSGLPNDRFFAVRPEGSVSTLKIQRTERGDSAVYLCASSSSSGSYEQYFGPGTRLTVT.

The CDR3 loop is CASSVGSDTGELFF. In DNA, the CDR3 is TGTGCCAGCAGCGTAGGGTCGGACACCGGGGAGCTGTTTTTT. The chain employs TRBV9 and TRBJ2-2; D is unresolved. The germline V gene encodes CDR1 SGDLS and CDR2 YYNGEE. Trimming cost V 0 bases and J 3 bases, with 6 bases left between them. The CDR3 covers 14 residues.

This clone was observed a single time. This chain connects TRBV2 to TRBJ1-2, with D unresolved. V was cut by 8 bases and J by 3 bases, with 10 bases left in between. Germline lookup yields CDR1 SNHLY and CDR2 FYNNEI. This CDR3 is built from 12 residues. The CDR3 DNA reads TGTGCCAGCCTCCAGAGGGACTATGGCTACACCTTC. Amino acid sequence: CASLQRDYGYTF.

The rearrangement uses TRBV18 and TRBJ2-1, with D tentatively TRBD2 (5 bases). Trimming shortened V by 4 bases and J by 13 bases, and 17 bases separated the two germline ends. CDR3 length: 13 residues. The germline V gene has CDR1 KGHSH and CDR2 LQKENI. The CDR3 DNA sequence: TGTGCCAGCTCACAACCCCCTAGCCCCAATCAGTTCTTC. Translated: CASSQPPSPNQFF.

J is TRBJ2-3 and V is TRBV9; tentative D call: TRBD1 (6 bases). Germline assignment: CDR1 SGDLS and CDR2 YYNGEE. V lost 1 base, J lost 1 base, and 10 bases lay in between. CDR3 length: 15 amino acids. In nucleotides, the CDR3 is TGTGCCAGCAGCGTAAACTCAGGGGGCACAGATACGCAGTATTTT. Translated, it gives CASSVNSGGTDTQYF.

The V call is TRBV30, the J call TRBJ1-3; no definite D call. The CDR3 length is 14 residues. Trimming took 3 bases from V and 0 from J, leaving 9 bases between them. From germline, CDR1 is GTSNPN and CDR2 SVGIG (reference sequence). The CDR3 protein is CAWRAQSSGNTIYF. As DNA, the CDR3 is TGTGCCTGGAGAGCGCAAAGCTCTGGAAACACCATATATTTT. The variable domain in full, completed from reference TRBV30 and TRBJ1-3, reads SQTIHQWPATLVQPVGSPLSLECTVEGTSNPNLYWYRQAAGRGLQLLFYSVGIGQISSEVPQNLSASRPQDRQFILSSKKLLLSDSGFYLCAWRAQSSGNTIYFGEGSWLTVV.

The chain carries TRBV10-3 and TRBJ2-7; TRBD1 is a possible D gene (5 bases). CDR3 length: 14 amino acids. Trimming cost V 0 bases and J 6 bases, with 12 bases left between them. Germline V gene sequence: CDR1 ENHRY, CDR2 SYGVKD. CDR3 loop: CAISESGRVGEQYF. The CDR3 DNA reads as TGTGCCATCAGTGAGTCTGGCAGGGTTGGCGAGCAGTACTTC.

The chain joins TRBV7-9 to TRBJ2-1; a possible D gene is TRBD1 (5 bases). Germline-derived CDR1 and CDR2 are SEHNR and FQNEAQ (reference sequence). This CDR3 has 13 residues. Deletions cut 5 bases from V and 10 bases from J, with 15 bases between. CDR3 sequence reads: CASSAIGQLEQFF. DNA for the CDR3: TGTGCCAGCAGCGCGATCGGACAACTGGAGCAGTTCTTC.

The chain couples TRBV5-1 to TRBJ1-6; D gene uncertain. Germline values: CDR1 SGHRS, CDR2 YFSETQ. This CDR3 spans 14 amino acids. V dropped 4 bases and J dropped 15 bases, with 20 bases sitting between them. The CDR3 loop reads CASSPEGSGRHLHF. CDR3 DNA sequence: TGCGCCAGCAGCCCCGAAGGGAGCGGGCGACACCTCCACTTT.

The chain recombines TRBV6-6 with TRBJ2-1, with 9 bases lining up with TRBD1. After removal of 6 bases from V and 3 bases from J, the junction contained 21 bases not matched to a gene. CDR3 length: 20 amino acids. CDR1 is MNHNY and CDR2 is SVGAGI in the germline V gene (reference sequence). CDR3 protein: CASSFERGTGKSRGYNEQFF. CDR3 nucleotides: TGTGCCAGCAGCTTCGAAAGGGGGACAGGGAAAAGTAGGGGCTACAATGAGCAGTTCTTC.

The rearrangement links TRBV12-3 or TRBV12-4 to TRBJ1-1, with D possibly being TRBD1 (5 bases). Trimming left V 6 bases short and J 5 bases short, with 13 bases between. The CDR3 sequence is 13 residues long. The chain's CDR3 is CASSRGGGTEAFF. CDR3 nucleotides: TGTGCCAGCAGCCGGGGCGGGGGGACTGAAGCTTTCTTT.

This chain uses TRBV4-2 with TRBJ2-3; the D gene is possibly TRBD2 (6 bases). CDR1 is LGHNA, CDR2 YNFKEQ, per germline. V was shortened by 0 bases and J by 0 bases, with 13 bases between the two germline ends. The CDR3 is 17 residues long. The CDR3 DNA sequence: TGTGCCAGCAGCCAAGAGTCGAGCGGGCCTAGCACAGATACGCAGTATTTT. Encoded protein: CASSQESSGPSTDTQYF.

This chain uses TRBV5-1 with TRBJ1-1; the D gene is possibly TRBD1 (6 bases). Germline values: CDR1 SGHRS, CDR2 YFSETQ. CDR3 length: 16 residues. Trimming shortened V by 4 bases and J by 3 bases, and 19 bases separated the two germline ends. In nucleotides, the CDR3 is TGCGCCAGCAGCACCAGGGCCCTCCAGGGGTACACTGAAGCTTTCTTT. Its translation is CASSTRALQGYTEAFF.

The J gene is TRBJ1-2, the V gene TRBV5-4; D is unresolved. Trimming stripped 0 bases from V and 0 bases from J, with 9 bases between. Germline V gene data show CDR1 as SGHNT and CDR2 as YYREEE (reference sequence). The length of the CDR3 is 15 residues. CDR3 in DNA: TGTGCCAGCAGCTTGGATGGCAGTTCTAACTATGGCTACACCTTC. Protein product: CASSLDGSSNYGYTF.

The chain joins TRBV9 to TRBJ1-3, with 11 positions matching TRBD1. The V segment lost 2 bases and the J segment 2 bases; nucleotides outside the gene matches: 3. The germline CDR1 and CDR2 sequences are SGDLS and YYNGEE. The CDR3 spans 16 residues. The chain's CDR3 is CASSVVDRGPGNTIYF. The CDR3 coding sequence is TGTGCCAGCAGCGTCGTGGACAGGGGGCCTGGAAACACCATATATTTT.

The chain combines TRBV14 with TRBJ1-1; weak D call: TRBD1 (6 bases). The CDR3 has 14 amino acids. The V gene's germline CDR1 is SGHDN and CDR2 FVKESK. Trimming stripped 4 bases from V and 1 base from J, with 10 bases between. The CDR3 is CASSPLDRNTEAFF. The CDR3 DNA reads TGTGCCAGCAGCCCGCTGGACAGGAACACTGAAGCTTTCTTT.

CDR3 in amino acids: CASSRGGGSGRVSTDTQYF. The CDR3 bases are TGTGCCAGCAGCCGAGGGGGTGGTAGCGGGAGAGTAAGCACAGATACGCAGTATTTT. The chain links TRBV3-1 (or the pseudogene TRBV3-2) to TRBJ2-3, with 9 bases lining up with TRBD2. Per the germline V gene, CDR1 is LGHDT and CDR2 is YNNKEL (reference sequence). Germline trimming cut 4 bases from V and 0 bases from J; bases unmatched to any gene: 14. This CDR3 is 19 amino acids long.

This rearrangement joins TRBV29-1 to TRBJ1-2, with 9 bases fitting TRBD1. CDR1 is SQVTM, CDR2 ANQGSEA, per germline. This CDR3 contains 15 residues. The trim removed 6 bases at V and 0 bases at J, leaving 8 bases unmatched. CDR3 coding DNA: TGCAGCGTCGACGGACAGGGGACTTCTAACTATGGCTACACCTTC. Amino acid sequence: CSVDGQGTSNYGYTF.

For the CDR3, the DNA is TGTGCCAGCTCACGAGGAGAGAACACTGAAGCTTTCTTT. It is translated as CASSRGENTEAFF. The J gene is TRBJ1-1, the V gene TRBV18; D call uncertain. The CDR3 sequence is 13 residues long. V lost 4 bases to trimming and J lost 1 base, with 7 bases between them. Germline CDR1 is KGHSH and CDR2 is LQKENI.

A single count supports this clone. V is TRBV18 and J is TRBJ1-2; the match to TRBD1 covers 10 bases. Germline assignment: CDR1 KGHSH and CDR2 LQKENI. The CDR3 has 15 amino acids. V lost 5 bases, J lost 8 bases, and 11 bases stayed unmatched. In DNA form, the CDR3 reads TGTGCCAGCTCATTCAGACAGGGGGCAGGTCAAGGCTACACCTTC. This encodes CASSFRQGAGQGYTF.

The genes are TRBV3-1 (or the pseudogene TRBV3-2) and TRBJ2-7, with 7 positions matching TRBD2. Per germline, CDR1 LGHDT and CDR2 YNNKEL (reference sequence). V shed 1 base, J shed 0 bases, and the junction held 0 bases outside the gene matches. The CDR3 loop spans 14 amino acids. The CDR3: CASSQGTSSYEQYF. The DNA of the CDR3 is TGTGCCAGCAGCCAAGGGACTAGCTCCTACGAGCAGTACTTC.